These 3 T cell receptor beta chains were all obtained from the same sample, sequenced in a study of naive and memory T cell subsets (dated by TCRdb to the late 2010s). The library was prepared using UMI-ligation and nested PCR. The run used an Illumina MiSeq. To cover both TRBC1 and TRBC2, the beta constant-region primer consisted of an equimolar mix of two oligonucleotides. TCRdb passed the public sequencing reads through fastp at Q25 and MiXCR, retaining productive beta sequences. CDR3 protein duplicates are merged, each entry listing the most common genes and DNA. This sample lists 130,000 to 150,000 distinct CDR3 sequences; over 15% were detected once. About 0.14% of the sample lies in the top ten. Material for sequencing was naive CD4+ T cells from blood. The sample's cell subset or site label, in plain terms: naive T cells, CD45RA high CD27+. The source is a human donor in good health.

The rearrangement joins TRBV27 to TRBJ2-2; no clear D gene. The germline V and J ends were trimmed by 8 bases and 5 bases, with 24 bases remaining between them. The CDR3 spans 17 residues. Germline CDR1 is MNHEY and CDR2 is SMNVEV (reference sequence). Written as DNA, the CDR3 is TGTGCCAGCTTGTCTACCGCCCGGACGTTGATTACCGGGGAGCTGTTTTTT. Translating gives CASLSTARTLITGELFF.

This clonotype was counted only a few times. The rearrangement joins TRBV7-9 to TRBJ2-7; D may be TRBD1 (5 bases). The ends were cut back, 1 base at V and 3 bases at J, with 13 bases in the middle. The germline V gene has CDR1 SEHNR and CDR2 FQNEAQ (reference sequence). This CDR3 region has 15 residues. The CDR3 region has the DNA TGTGCCAGCAGCTTAGAAGGTCAGGGTTACTACGAGCAGTACTTC. Residues: CASSLEGQGYYEQYF.

This clonotype appeared a few times. This chain uses TRBV20-1 with TRBJ2-7; 7 positions agree with TRBD2. This CDR3 spans 12 amino acids. The germline V gene has CDR1 DFQATT and CDR2 SNEGSKA (reference sequence). With 5 bases clipped from V and 2 bases from J, the junction kept 3 bases outside the gene matches. CDR3 sequence reads: CSAWGGTYEQYF. The CDR3 region has the DNA TGCAGTGCTTGGGGGGGGACCTACGAGCAGTACTTC.